Listed here are 16 T cell receptor beta chains from one sample, sequenced in a study of blood T cell repertoires in COVID-19. Profiled with immunoSEQ multiplex PCR; TCRdb holds only in-frame clones, not every one. The table shows more than 85,000 clones, with roughly 90% occurring only once. Source material: peripheral blood. The receptors stem from a woman in her forties or fifties with COVID-19, enrolled during active disease.

The rearrangement uses TRBV2 and TRBJ1-1; D call uncertain. Germline values: CDR1 SNHLY, CDR2 FYNNEI. The V and J ends lost 4 bases and 4 bases respectively, with 10 bases between them. The CDR3 spans 13 residues. The CDR3 nucleotides read TGTGCCAGCAGTGCCGAGGAACGCACTGAAGCTTTCTTT. Amino acids: CASSAEERTEAFF.

The CDR3 region has the DNA TGTGCCAGCAGGACAGCACTTACAGATACGCAGTATTTT. This gives the protein CASRTALTDTQYF. The chain carries TRBV5-8 and TRBJ2-3; a weak D match, TRBD1 (5 bases). Trimming cost V 5 bases and J 3 bases, with 10 bases left between them. Per germline, CDR1 SGHTS and CDR2 YDEGEE. The CDR3 spans 13 residues.

The genes are TRBV4-1 and TRBJ1-1, with TRBD1 identical over 9 bases. From germline, CDR1 is MGHRA and CDR2 YSYEKL. CDR3 length: 16 residues. V lost 1 base, J lost 4 bases, and 7 bases stayed unmatched. The DNA of the CDR3 is TGCGCCAGCAGCCAAGGGTGGGACAGGGAGAGCACTGAAGCTTTCTTT. Amino acid sequence: CASSQGWDRESTEAFF.

J is TRBJ1-2 and V is TRBV24-1; weak D call: TRBD1 (5 bases). Germline V gene lookup returns CDR1 KGHDR and CDR2 SFDVKD. The ends were cut back, 9 bases at V and 6 bases at J, with 13 bases in the middle. The CDR3 is 12 amino acids. The CDR3 nucleotides are TGTGCCACCTCCGACAGATACGATGGCTACACCTTC. Translation gives CATSDRYDGYTF.

This clone was seen only a few times. The J gene is TRBJ1-6, the V gene TRBV30; D call uncertain. This CDR3 has 14 amino acids. Germline CDR1 is GTSNPN and CDR2 is SVGIG (reference sequence). Trimming pared 0 bases from V and 6 bases from J, leaving 9 bases between. CDR3 protein: CAWSVRHSNSPLHF. For the CDR3, the DNA is TGTGCCTGGAGTGTGAGGCACTCTAATTCACCCCTCCACTTT.

This rearrangement joins TRBV5-5 to TRBJ2-2, with D possibly matching TRBD2 (5 bases). V was shortened by 1 base and J by 0 bases, with 7 bases between the two germline ends. Looked up from germline, CDR1 is SGHKS and CDR2 is YYEKEE (reference sequence). This CDR3 is 15 amino acids long. The CDR3 protein is CASSLSLANTGELFF. CDR3 bases: TGTGCCAGCAGCTTGTCACTAGCGAACACCGGGGAGCTGTTTTTT.

Remarks on this clone: The CDR3 carries no conserved terminal phenylalanine or tryptophan, so it likely arises from a read error. It is unclear where the CDR3 begins or ends on the DNA, so no DNA is shown, and the CDR3 is as TCRdb lists it. The rearrangement uses TRBV5-3 and TRBJ1-1; whether TRBD1, the table's D call, matches the DNA was not checked. TRBV5-3 falls under the ORF class, with uncertain function. The CDR3 is 13 amino acids in total, end residues counted. CDR3 region: CARSLEGREGPLL.

The chain links TRBV5-1 to TRBJ2-6; the match to TRBD1 covers 8 bases. The CDR3 length is 19 residues. The germline V gene encodes CDR1 SGHRS and CDR2 YFSETQ. Trimming at V came to 4 bases and at J to 0 bases, leaving 12 bases not matched to a gene. In DNA form, the CDR3 reads TGCGCCAGCAGCCTCCGGACAGGGACAAACTTCTCTGGGGCCAACGTCCTGACTTTC. As protein: CASSLRTGTNFSGANVLTF.

This clone appeared a single time. This chain links TRBV5-4 with TRBJ2-5; 8 bases are shared with TRBD1. The V segment lost 4 bases and the J segment 6 bases; nucleotides outside the gene matches: 5. The CDR3 contains 13 residues. Germline loops: CDR1 SGHNT, CDR2 YYREEE (reference sequence). DNA for the CDR3: TGTGCCAGCAGCCAGGACAGGGTAAAGACCCAGTACTTC. It is translated as CASSQDRVKTQYF.

The chain couples TRBV9 to TRBJ2-7, with 7 positions matching TRBD1. CDR1 is SGDLS, CDR2 YYNGEE, per germline. The CDR3 consists of 15 residues. Trimming removed 0 bases from V and 5 bases from J; junction bases left unmatched: 8. CDR3 DNA sequence: TGTGCCAGCAGCGTAGTTGCAGGGGGAGTTGACGAGCAGTACTTC. Protein: CASSVVAGGVDEQYF.

J is TRBJ2-1 and V is TRBV11-3, with D tentatively TRBD2 (5 bases). The germline V gene has CDR1 SGHNT and CDR2 YENEEA. V lost 5 bases and J lost 6, with 14 bases in between. CDR3 length: 14 amino acids. Here the CDR3 reads CASSRGGLVNEQFF. CDR3 DNA: TGTGCCAGCAGCCGTGGCGGGCTAGTCAATGAGCAGTTCTTC.

This clone has only a few counts. V is TRBV19 and J is TRBJ1-5, with TRBD1 matching 12 bases. This CDR3 has 14 amino acids. Germline V gene sequence: CDR1 LNHDA, CDR2 SQIVND (reference sequence). The trim removed 5 bases at V and 6 bases at J, leaving 2 bases unmatched. DNA of the CDR3: TGTGCCAGTAGTGGGACAGGGGGCGGTCAGCCCCAGCATTTT. It translates to CASSGTGGGQPQHF.

The rearrangement links TRBV5-1 to TRBJ2-2, with 9 bases lining up with TRBD2. V trimming: 2 bases; J trimming: 5 bases; junction bases outside the gene matches: 7. Per the germline V gene, CDR1 is SGHRS and CDR2 is YFSETQ. The CDR3 is made up of 16 amino acids. The DNA for the CDR3 is TGCGCCAGCAGCTTCCAGACGCTAGCGGGGACCGGGGAGCTGTTTTTT. It specifies CASSFQTLAGTGELFF.

The chain uses TRBV18 and TRBJ1-5, with TRBD1 as a possible D gene (5 bases). Trimming cost V 6 bases and J 5 bases, with 11 bases left between them. The V gene's germline CDR1 is KGHSH and CDR2 LQKENI. CDR3 length equals 13 residues. CDR3 DNA: TGTGCCAGCTCGCAACTACAGGATCAGCCCCAGCATTTT. Amino acids: CASSQLQDQPQHF.

The chain uses TRBV10-1 and TRBJ2-3; 11 bases line up with TRBD2. The CDR3 covers 20 residues. Trimming cost V 2 bases and J 6 bases; bases outside gene matches: 19. Germline V CDR1 and CDR2: WNHNN, SYGVQD (reference sequence). The CDR3 spells CASSEGPPLAGGLNKDTQYF. In DNA form, the CDR3 reads TGCGCCAGCAGTGAGGGTCCCCCCCTAGCGGGGGGCCTGAATAAGGATACGCAGTATTTT.

CDR3 region: CASSFRQGKNTGELFF. The CDR3 DNA reads TGTGCCAGCTCATTCAGACAGGGGAAGAACACCGGGGAGCTGTTTTTT. This rearrangement joins TRBV18 to TRBJ2-2; 8 bases fit TRBD1. Germline loops: CDR1 KGHSH, CDR2 LQKENI. J gave up 1 base and V 5 bases, and 6 bases lay outside the gene matches. CDR3 length: 16 amino acids.